The entry below describes one TCR beta chain. Its antigen is currently not known. No base qualities exist here, and no much larger clone lies one base off it. This sample is drawn from a study of OX40 agonist ivuxolimab in advanced cancers. About the study as a whole: The costimulatory receptor OX40 (CD134) was targeted by ivuxolimab, a fully human IgG2 agonistic monoclonal antibody. Intravenous ivuxolimab was administered to patients every 2 weeks at six dose levels: 0.01, 0.1, 0.3, 1.5, 3 and 10 mg/kg. Of the 50 or so patients in dose escalation, about 20 had hepatocellular carcinoma, some 15 had melanoma, 9 had renal cell carcinoma and 9 had head and neck cancer. In the dose-escalation cohort, 82.7% of patients were male, and the mean age was roughly 60 years, with a range of about 23 to 90. Patients were allowed to have had prior anti-PD-1, anti-PD-L1 or anti-CTLA-4 therapy, and around 40% of the dose-escalation patients had previously received checkpoint inhibitors. Partial responses occurred in three dose-escalation patients, of whom one had hepatocellular carcinoma and two had cutaneous melanoma. Peripheral TCRbeta sequencing was intended to test whether TCR sequence diversity was altered and clonal T-cell expansion was caused by ivuxolimab. The paper describes the monotherapy dose-escalation part (N of about 54 patients) of the phase I trial of ivuxolimab. What the work shows at the level of the full study, not this receptor alone: In the 0.1-3.0 mg/kg groups, partial responders were among the patients with the lowest normalized peripheral clonal expansion, particularly in CD8+ T cells. After ivuxolimab, more expanded clones were found on average in CD8+ T cells than in CD4+ T cells. Low levels of normalized T-cell clonal expansion were also seen in some patients who did not respond. Clonal expansion of both CD4+ and CD8+ blood T cells was observed from baseline to week 6 at doses 0.1 to 3.0 mg/kg. Antigen specificity was not determined for the clonally expanded peripheral T cells.

Genomic DNA was isolated from the sorted cells so that the TCRbeta CDR3 region could be sequenced. The immunoSEQ Assay was used to sequence the TCRbeta CDR3 regions. The clones in this table, taken by TCRdb from immuneACCESS, are in-frame only. Not every clone is retained; where verified, under half of the shortfall comes from an unresolved V gene, and the cause of the rest is unknown. The sample table holds some 70,000 clones, of which approximately 91% were seen once. Together, the top ten hold about 0.3% of the sample. Reading the germline V gene gives CDR1 SGHDN and CDR2 FVKESK. Between the V and J ends, shortened by 0 bases and 3 bases respectively, the junction contains 13 bases. The CDR3 covers 16 residues, taking in both the cysteine and the phenylalanine. Only CDR3 DNA remains: 48 bases, in frame from the first base. The trial excluded patients who had a history of autoimmune disease or who were on systemic immunosuppression. In every dose cohort, peripheral blood was drawn for TCR sequencing at baseline, cycle 4 day 1, and cycle 7 day 1. Samples came from an open-label, multicenter, first-in-human phase I dose-escalation trial of ivuxolimab. Adults with locally advanced or metastatic melanoma, renal cell, hepatocellular, or head and neck squamous cell carcinoma were enrolled in the trial. Before TCR sequencing, CD4+ T cells and CD8+ T cells from peripheral blood were sorted into separate populations.

This material consisted of CD4+ or CD8+ T cells sorted from blood, taken in a trial of the OX40 agonist ivuxolimab. The V gene is TRBV14 and the J gene is TRBJ2-3; confidence is insufficient to name the D gene. This sequence originates from an adult with an advanced solid tumor such as melanoma, head and neck, liver or kidney cancer. The DNA is as follows: TGTGCCAGCAGCCAAGATAGACACGGACGAACAGATACGCAGTATTTT. Its protein reads: CASSQDRHGRTDTQYF.